Each of the 25 T cell receptor beta chains below was sequenced from the same sample in a study of human T cells and chemical hapten exposure (dated by TCRdb to about 2021). The library was produced with RACE. TCRdb shows the sequencer as NextSeq 500. TCRdb ran its own pipeline on the public reads, namely fastp trimming at Q25 and MiXCR clone calling, and kept in-frame beta chains. Rows are combined by CDR3 protein, so each entry shows the most common genes and DNA. For this sample there are under 300,000 distinct CDR3 sequences; over 7.5% appear just once. The top ten constitute more than 0.95% of the sample. The time point label for this specimen denotes: pre-sensitization, week 0. The treatment or condition label on this specimen signifies: therapeutic diphenylcyclopropenone sensitization with weekly scalp DPC. Here the sequenced sample was whole blood, taken in connection with sensitization to the hapten diphenylcyclopropenone (DPC). These receptors were taken from a man between 18 and 29 years old with alopecia areata. Some clones in this sample may be carry-over from other donors' samples.

In this sample, this clonotype turned up a few times. The rearrangement links TRBV5-1 to TRBJ1-2, with a weak D call TRBD1 (6 bases). Between the trimmed V and J ends, which lost 4 bases and 4 bases, there was a span of 14 bases. Germline CDR1 SGHRS, CDR2 YFSETQ. This CDR3 region has 14 residues. The CDR3 nucleotides are TGCGCCAGCAGCCTGGAACAGGGTTCCTATGGCTACACCTTC. Amino acid sequence: CASSLEQGSYGYTF. The variable domain in full, with the rest retrieved from reference TRBV5-1 and TRBJ1-2, is KAGVTQTPRYLIKTRGQQVTLSCSPISGHRSVSWYQQTPGQGLQFLFEYFSETQRNKGNFPGRFSGRQFSNSRSEMNVSTLELGDSALYLCASSLEQGSYGYTFGSGTRLTVV.

This chain connects TRBV4-1 to TRBJ1-5; 7 positions agree with TRBD1. The CDR3 contains 17 residues. Germline loops: CDR1 MGHRA, CDR2 YSYEKL. The V gene end was trimmed by 0 bases and the J gene end by 6 bases; junction bases not matched to a gene: 11. CDR3 sequence reads: CASSQESFGTAFQPQHF. CDR3 DNA sequence: TGCGCCAGCAGCCAAGAAAGCTTCGGGACAGCTTTTCAGCCCCAGCATTTT.

In this sample, this clonotype turned up a few times. The chain joins TRBV20-1 to TRBJ2-7; TRBD1 matches 10 bases. V trimming: 1 base; J trimming: 6 bases; junction bases outside the gene matches: 6. The CDR3 loop spans 14 amino acids. CDR1 DFQATT and CDR2 SNEGSKA come from the germline V gene (reference sequence). In DNA, the CDR3 is TGCAGTGCTAGAGGGGGACAGGGGAGGGCCGAGCAGTACTTC. Translated: CSARGGQGRAEQYF.

This clonotype was seen a handful of times. The chain recombines TRBV7-2 with TRBJ2-7; tentative D call: TRBD1 (5 bases). The CDR3 has 15 amino acids. CDR1 and CDR2 from the germline V gene are SGHTA and FQGNSA. Deletions cut 3 bases from V and 2 bases from J, with 14 bases between. CDR3 nucleotide sequence: TGTGCCAGCAGCTTGAGGACACCCTTTCCCTACGAGCAGTACTTC. Protein: CASSLRTPFPYEQYF.

This clonotype occurred many times. The CDR3 region is CAISERGTAAGYTF. In nucleotides, the CDR3 is TGTGCCATCAGTGAGAGAGGGACAGCTGCCGGCTACACCTTC. The chain combines TRBV10-3 with TRBJ1-2; 7 nucleotides line up with TRBD1. V trimming: 2 bases; J trimming: 8 bases; junction bases outside the gene matches: 8. The germline V gene encodes CDR1 ENHRY and CDR2 SYGVKD. This CDR3 has 14 amino acids.

This clonotype has a handful of counts. The V call is TRBV6-6, the J call TRBJ1-2; unclear D gene. Trimming cost V 0 bases and J 2 bases, with 10 bases left between them. This CDR3 contains 15 residues. From germline, CDR1 is MNHNY and CDR2 SVGAGI (reference sequence). CDR3 DNA sequence: TGTGCCAGCAGTTACTCGAGCCTGCCCAACTATGGCTACACCTTC. Translating gives CASSYSSLPNYGYTF.

In this sample, this clonotype turned up a few times. The chain couples TRBV7-9 to TRBJ2-1; 7 nucleotides line up with TRBD1. The CDR3 consists of 16 residues. The junction had 11 bases not matched to a gene; V was cut back by 2 bases and J by 7 bases. Germline lookup yields CDR1 SEHNR and CDR2 FQNEAQ (reference sequence). The CDR3 is CASSLLMTGSENEQFF. CDR3 nucleotide sequence: TGTGCCAGCAGCTTATTGATGACAGGGAGCGAAAATGAGCAGTTCTTC.

The chain is built from TRBV10-3 and TRBJ2-2; D is perhaps TRBD1 or TRBD2 (5 bases each). The germline V gene has CDR1 ENHRY and CDR2 SYGVKD. Trimming removed 8 bases at V and 5 bases at J, with 15 bases between. The CDR3 runs to 14 residues. CDR3 protein: CAIGTGPSTGELFF. In DNA form, the CDR3 reads TGTGCCATCGGCACGGGACCTTCAACCGGGGAGCTGTTTTTT.

This clonotype was seen at least ten times. This rearrangement joins TRBV28 to TRBJ1-1; D remains ambiguous. Looked up from germline, CDR1 is MDHEN and CDR2 is SYDVKM. The CDR3 length is 13 residues. The V end was cut by 3 bases, the J end by 3 bases, with 8 bases between. The CDR3: CASSFLSYTEAFF. The CDR3 DNA reads as TGTGCCAGCAGTTTCCTCTCGTACACTGAAGCTTTCTTT.

This chain joins TRBV10-3 and TRBJ2-2, with D unresolved. Germline-derived CDR1 and CDR2 are ENHRY and SYGVKD. The CDR3 contains 13 residues. The germline V and J ends were trimmed by 2 bases and 5 bases, with 6 bases remaining between them. The CDR3 nucleotides are TGTGCCATCAGTGAGGGCAGGACCGGGGAGCTGTTTTTT. Its translation is CAISEGRTGELFF.

This clonotype was detected a few times. The CDR3 region is CASSRTGLADTQYF. For the CDR3, the DNA is TGCGCCAGCAGCCGCACAGGGTTGGCAGATACGCAGTATTTT. The chain carries TRBV4-1 and TRBJ2-3, with a tentative D call TRBD1 (6 bases). Trimming pared 4 bases from V and 4 bases from J, leaving 12 bases between. Germline V gene lookup returns CDR1 MGHRA and CDR2 YSYEKL. This CDR3 is 14 amino acids long.

This clonotype showed up many times. This chain links TRBV29-1 with TRBJ2-7, with 7 bases lining up with TRBD2. V lost 6 bases, J lost 0 bases, and 5 bases stayed unmatched. There are 13 residues in the CDR3. The germline V gene has CDR1 SQVTM and CDR2 ANQGSEA. CDR3 loop: CSVWGGSSYEQYF. CDR3 in DNA: TGCAGCGTCTGGGGGGGGAGCTCCTACGAGCAGTACTTC.

This clonotype has only a few counts. This chain joins TRBV3-1 and TRBJ2-5; D is undetermined. The V gene lost 1 base and the J gene lost 6 bases, with 6 bases spanning the gap. Germline CDR1 reads LGHDT; CDR2 reads YNNKEL (reference sequence). The CDR3 length is 12 residues. The CDR3 nucleotides are TGTGCCAGCAGCCAAGGGGCCCAGACCCAGTACTTC. This gives the protein CASSQGAQTQYF.

The chain combines TRBV6-6 with TRBJ1-5, with D uncertain. In germline, CDR1 is MNHNY, CDR2 SVGAGI (reference sequence). The CDR3 has 17 residues. Trimming took 6 bases from V and 0 from J, leaving 18 bases between them. As DNA, the CDR3 is TGTGCCAGCAGAAAGGACCGGCTCCCATTTAGCAATCAGCCCCAGCATTTT. This translates into CASRKDRLPFSNQPQHF.

This clonotype was picked up a small number of times. The rearrangement uses TRBV7-8 and TRBJ1-4; weak D call: TRBD1 (5 bases). The germline gives CDR1 SGHVS, CDR2 FQNEAQ. V lost 2 bases and J lost 3, with 13 bases in between. CDR3 length equals 16 residues. The CDR3 nucleotides are TGTGCCAGCAGCTTACGGGGGTCGGGCCCTAATGAAAAACTGTTTTTT. Translated: CASSLRGSGPNEKLFF.

This sequence joins TRBV11-2 and TRBJ1-1; D gene ambiguous. V was pared by 5 bases and J by 4 bases, with 8 bases between. In germline, CDR1 is SGHAT, CDR2 FQNNGV. This CDR3 is built from 12 residues. CDR3 residues: CASSTYSTEAFF. In nucleotides, the CDR3 is TGTGCCAGCAGCACCTATAGCACTGAAGCTTTCTTT. The variable domain in full, completed from reference TRBV11-2 and TRBJ1-1, reads EAGVAQSPRYKIIEKRQSVAFWCNPISGHATLYWYQQILGQGPKLLIQFQNNGVVDDSQLPKDRFSAERLKGVDSTLKIQPAKLEDSAVYLCASSTYSTEAFFGQGTRLTVV.

This clonotype showed up many times. This rearrangement joins TRBV4-3 to TRBJ1-1, with TRBD1 matching over 12 bases. CDR1 is LGHNA, CDR2 YSLEER, per germline. The CDR3 is 16 residues long. Trimming at V came to 3 bases and at J to 5 bases, leaving 7 bases not matched to a gene. Here the CDR3 reads CASSHRGQGAATEAFF. The CDR3, as DNA: TGCGCCAGCAGCCACCGGGGACAGGGGGCGGCGACTGAAGCTTTCTTT.

This clonotype was seen a few times. The chain carries TRBV9 and TRBJ1-1; D gene uncertain. The CDR3 sequence is 12 residues long. The germline V and J ends were trimmed by 0 bases and 7 bases, with 7 bases remaining between them. Looked up from germline, CDR1 is SGDLS and CDR2 is YYNGEE. CDR3 amino acids: CASSVVSGEAFF. DNA for the CDR3: TGTGCCAGCAGCGTAGTTTCAGGTGAAGCTTTCTTT.

The chain is built from TRBV5-1 and TRBJ2-2, with TRBD1 matching 10 bases. CDR3 length: 15 residues. Germline V gene data show CDR1 as SGHRS and CDR2 as YFSETQ. After removal of 0 bases from V and 6 bases from J, the junction contained 2 bases not matched to a gene. The CDR3 DNA reads as TGCGCCAGCAGCTTGGGGGACAGGGGCTCCGGGGAGCTGTTTTTT. The encoded protein is CASSLGDRGSGELFF.

V gene TRBV11-2 combines with J gene TRBJ2-6, with 8 bases lining up with TRBD1. This CDR3 has 20 residues. Germline-derived CDR1 and CDR2 are SGHAT and FQNNGV. V shed 5 bases and J 0 bases; nucleotides not matched to a gene: 15. CDR3 DNA: TGTGCCAGCAGCCGCGTGGCAGGGGGCTACCAAAGCTCTGGGGCCAACGTCCTGACTTTC. Encoded protein: CASSRVAGGYQSSGANVLTF.

The sample holds many counts of this clonotype. The genes are TRBV10-3 and TRBJ1-2, with no clear D. CDR1 ENHRY and CDR2 SYGVKD come from the germline V gene. Trimming pared 2 bases from V and 8 bases from J, leaving 15 bases between. The CDR3 has 14 amino acids. The CDR3 sequence is CAISEGSTYVGYTF. The CDR3 DNA follows: TGTGCCATCAGTGAGGGCAGTACCTATGTAGGCTACACCTTC.

The chain joins TRBV20-1 to TRBJ2-1, with 8 bases lining up with TRBD2. J was trimmed by 9 bases and V by 0 bases; bases with no gene match: 10. CDR1 and CDR2 (germline): DFQATT, SNEGSKA (reference sequence). The CDR3 is made up of 15 amino acids. The CDR3 coding sequence is TGCAGTGCTAGAGATCCCGGGGGGGCGTTCGGTGAGCAGTTCTTC. This encodes CSARDPGGAFGEQFF.

The chain employs TRBV7-6 and TRBJ1-6; D perhaps matches TRBD1 (5 bases). Germline V gene sequence: CDR1 SGHVS, CDR2 FNYEAQ. V shed 5 bases and J shed 0 bases, with 8 bases lying between them. This CDR3 comprises 15 residues. CDR3 residues: CASSRGHSYNSPLHF. The CDR3 DNA reads as TGTGCCAGCAGCCGAGGACACTCCTATAATTCACCCCTCCACTTT.

This rearrangement joins TRBV6-4 to TRBJ2-1, with a tentative D call TRBD2 (5 bases). Germline values: CDR1 MRHNA, CDR2 SNTAGT. V dropped 6 bases and J dropped 6 bases, with 15 bases sitting between them. The CDR3 is 14 amino acids. CDR3 DNA: TGTGCCAGCAGCCCGACCGGGGAGTCCAATGAGCAGTTCTTC. Amino acid sequence: CASSPTGESNEQFF.

The chain has TRBV6-1 and TRBJ2-2; D is uncertain. The CDR3 loop spans 13 amino acids. Germline V gene data show CDR1 as MNHNS and CDR2 as SASEGT. Deletions cut 2 bases from V and 3 bases from J, with 4 bases between. This CDR3 is CASSELDTGELFF. CDR3 coding DNA: TGTGCCAGCAGTGAATTGGACACCGGGGAGCTGTTTTTT.